The 23 T cell receptor beta chains reported below all come from one sample, sequenced in a study of shared clonotypes between healthy human individuals. Only in-frame clones appear in the TCRdb table, and some are missing; sequencing was by immunoSEQ multiplex PCR. The table lists 2 million to 2.5 million clones, 90% to 96% of them singletons. The material sequenced was naive CD4+ T cells sorted from blood. Documented subset: CD45RA+ positively selected. All receptors come from a man aged 18 to 30 in good health.

This clone appeared a single time. The chain couples TRBV5-1 to TRBJ2-3, with 8 bases that match TRBD2. The CDR3 is made up of 16 amino acids. Germline V gene lookup returns CDR1 SGHRS and CDR2 YFSETQ. The V gene end was trimmed by 6 bases and the J gene end by 3 bases; junction bases not matched to a gene: 12. CDR3 residues: CASTAGGLVVTDTQYF. CDR3 sequence (DNA): TGCGCCAGCACTGCGGGGGGACTAGTAGTAACAGATACGCAGTATTTT.

The V call is TRBV11-2, the J call TRBJ2-1; D not resolved. CDR3 size: 16 residues. CDR1 SGHAT and CDR2 FQNNGV come from the germline V gene. Trimming removed 6 bases from V and 0 bases from J, with 15 bases in between. This CDR3 is CASSRRTESSYNEQFF. DNA for the CDR3: TGTGCCAGCAGTCGTCGGACGGAGAGCTCCTACAATGAGCAGTTCTTC.

The J gene is TRBJ2-3, the V gene TRBV5-1; D gene uncertain. In germline, CDR1 is SGHRS, CDR2 YFSETQ. V was trimmed by 4 bases and J by 2 bases, leaving 14 bases between them. CDR3 length: 15 residues. The CDR3 reads CASSPPLRDTDTQYF. In DNA form, the CDR3 reads TGCGCCAGCAGCCCCCCTTTAAGGGACACAGATACGCAGTATTTT. The whole variable domain, remainder taken from reference TRBV5-1 and TRBJ2-3, is KAGVTQTPRYLIKTRGQQVTLSCSPISGHRSVSWYQQTPGQGLQFLFEYFSETQRNKGNFPGRFSGRQFSNSRSEMNVSTLELGDSALYLCASSPPLRDTDTQYFGPGTRLTVL.

About this clone itself: Additional DNA sequences in this sample encode the identical CDR3. This chain uses TRBV6-6 with TRBJ2-7, with 12 nucleotides matching TRBD1. CDR1 is MNHNY and CDR2 is SVGAGI in the germline V gene (reference sequence). V was pared by 0 bases and J by 7 bases, with 4 bases of the junction left unmatched. This CDR3 spans 15 amino acids. CDR3 in amino acids: CASSYSGQGAGEQYF. For the CDR3, the DNA is TGTGCCAGCAGTTACTCGGGACAGGGGGCGGGGGAGCAGTACTTC.

This chain links TRBV18 with TRBJ2-2; the D gene is possibly TRBD2 (6 bases). In germline, CDR1 is KGHSH, CDR2 LQKENI. With 3 bases removed from V and 0 bases from J, the gap between germline ends came to 11 bases. The CDR3 is 16 residues long. DNA for the CDR3: TGTGCCAGCTCACCTTCCGGGGGTTCGAACACCGGGGAGCTGTTTTTT. Translating gives CASSPSGGSNTGELFF.

The gene calls are TRBV19 and TRBJ1-2, with 9 bases matching TRBD1. The length of the CDR3 is 13 residues. Losses at the gene ends were 4 bases for V and 7 bases for J; bases not matched to a gene: 4. Germline V gene data show CDR1 as LNHDA and CDR2 as SQIVND (reference sequence). In DNA, the CDR3 is TGTGCCAGTAGTAATACAGGGGGCGGTGGCTACACCTTC. Encoded protein: CASSNTGGGGYTF.

Regarding this clone: Other nucleotide sequences from this sample produce the same CDR3. The V call is TRBV30, the J call TRBJ2-2; no clear D. The CDR3 has 12 residues. Germline-derived CDR1 and CDR2 are GTSNPN and SVGIG (reference sequence). V was shortened by 2 bases and J by 2 bases, with 3 bases between the two germline ends. The CDR3 protein is CAWSPNTGELFF. The CDR3 nucleotides read TGTGCCTGGAGTCCTAACACCGGGGAGCTGTTTTTT.

The CDR3 DNA reads TGCGCCAGCAGCCTTACCGGGACTAGCGGGAGCTCCTACAATGAGCAGTTCTTC. Protein product: CASSLTGTSGSSYNEQFF. V and J are TRBV5-1 and TRBJ2-1; 14 bases line up with TRBD2. The J segment lost 0 bases and the V segment lost 4 bases, leaving 6 bases of the junction unmatched. Germline CDR1 reads SGHRS; CDR2 reads YFSETQ. This CDR3 has 18 residues. Full variable domain (missing parts from reference TRBV5-1 and TRBJ2-1): KAGVTQTPRYLIKTRGQQVTLSCSPISGHRSVSWYQQTPGQGLQFLFEYFSETQRNKGNFPGRFSGRQFSNSRSEMNVSTLELGDSALYLCASSLTGTSGSSYNEQFFGPGTRLTVL.

This rearrangement joins TRBV19 to TRBJ2-2, with TRBD2 matching 8 bases. This CDR3 spans 20 amino acids. Germline-derived CDR1 and CDR2 are LNHDA and SQIVND (reference sequence). Trimming removed 7 bases from V and 4 bases from J; junction bases left unmatched: 23. The CDR3 is CASKPGPFGRAVSFTGELFF. Here the CDR3 DNA reads TGTGCCAGTAAGCCTGGGCCGTTCGGGAGGGCCGTATCGTTCACCGGGGAGCTGTTTTTT. The whole variable domain, filled in from reference TRBV19 and TRBJ2-2, reads DGGITQSPKYLFRKEGQNVTLSCEQNLNHDAMYWYRQDPGQGLRLIYYSQIVNDFQKGDIAEGYSVSREKKESFPLTVTSAQKNPTAFYLCASKPGPFGRAVSFTGELFFGEGSRLTVL.

The gene calls are TRBV19 and TRBJ1-2; unclear D gene. V was trimmed by 7 bases and J by 2 bases, leaving 14 bases between them. The CDR3 totals 14 residues. Looked up from germline, CDR1 is LNHDA and CDR2 is SQIVND (reference sequence). CDR3 sequence: CASMDPTRNYGYTF. The CDR3 nucleotides read TGTGCCAGTATGGACCCTACAAGAAACTATGGCTACACCTTC. Full variable domain (remainder filled in from reference TRBV19 and TRBJ1-2): DGGITQSPKYLFRKEGQNVTLSCEQNLNHDAMYWYRQDPGQGLRLIYYSQIVNDFQKGDIAEGYSVSREKKESFPLTVTSAQKNPTAFYLCASMDPTRNYGYTFGSGTRLTVV.

Points on this clone: Other nucleotide sequences from this sample produce the same CDR3. The V call is TRBV30, the J call TRBJ1-6, with unresolved D. The CDR3 runs to 12 residues. V lost 0 bases and J 8 bases, leaving 5 bases between the germline ends. CDR1 and CDR2 (germline): GTSNPN, SVGIG (reference sequence). DNA of the CDR3: TGTGCCTGGAGTGTAGGCGATTCACCCCTCCACTTT. Amino acids: CAWSVGDSPLHF.

This chain uses TRBV7-2 with TRBJ2-3; D ambiguous. Trimming stripped 5 bases from V and 6 bases from J, with 12 bases between. Germline lookup yields CDR1 SGHTA and CDR2 FQGNSA. The CDR3 is 13 amino acids. CDR3 region: CASSRNEADTQYF. The CDR3 bases are TGTGCCAGCAGCCGTAATGAGGCGGATACGCAGTATTTT. The full variable domain, rest sourced from reference TRBV7-2 and TRBJ2-3, is GAGVSQSPSNKVTEKGKDVELRCDPISGHTALYWYRQSLGQGLEFLIYFQGNSAPDKSGLPSDRFSAERTGGSVSTLTIQRTQQEDSAVYLCASSRNEADTQYFGPGTRLTVL.

V is TRBV5-1 and J is TRBJ2-5; no firm D call. There are 14 residues in the CDR3. V gave up 0 bases and J gave up 2 bases, with 8 bases separating them. Germline values: CDR1 SGHRS, CDR2 YFSETQ. The CDR3 protein is CASSLETVQETQYF. The CDR3 DNA is TGCGCCAGCAGCTTGGAAACAGTACAAGAGACCCAGTACTTC.

This clone was seen only once. This rearrangement joins TRBV10-3 to TRBJ1-2, with a tentative D call TRBD1 (5 bases). In germline, CDR1 is ENHRY, CDR2 SYGVKD. This CDR3 is 14 amino acids long. Trimming shortened V by 10 bases and J by 8 bases, and 23 bases separated the two germline ends. For the CDR3, the DNA is TGTGCCACGCTGTCGGCGCCCAGGGAGGGCGGCTACACCTTC. It codes for CATLSAPREGGYTF.

Details on this clone: This sample includes further DNA sequences coding for the same CDR3. V and J are TRBV7-9 and TRBJ2-7, with D perhaps TRBD1 (5 bases). Deletions cut 2 bases from V and 1 base from J, with 6 bases between. The CDR3 has 13 residues. Germline values: CDR1 SEHNR, CDR2 FQNEAQ (reference sequence). CDR3 nucleotides: TGTGCCAGCAGCTTATCAGGGTCCTACGAGCAGTACTTC. Translation gives CASSLSGSYEQYF.

J is TRBJ2-7 and V is TRBV6-5; 9 bases fit TRBD2. The germline V gene has CDR1 MNHEY and CDR2 SVGAGI. Losses at the gene ends were 2 bases for V and 7 bases for J; bases not matched to a gene: 6. This CDR3 spans 14 amino acids. The CDR3: CASSYGREGQEQYF. The DNA for the CDR3 is TGTGCCAGCAGTTACGGGCGGGAGGGCCAAGAGCAGTACTTC.

Points on this clone: Additional DNA sequences in this sample encode the identical CDR3. V and J are TRBV4-1 and TRBJ1-2; D is ambiguous. Germline V lookup: CDR1 MGHRA, CDR2 YSYEKL. The CDR3 sequence is 14 residues long. The V end was cut by 0 bases, the J end by 2 bases, with 7 bases between. DNA for the CDR3: TGCGCCAGCAGCCAAGATCGAGGGAACTATGGCTACACCTTC. Amino acids: CASSQDRGNYGYTF.

The chain is built from TRBV5-5 and TRBJ1-5, with no clear D. Germline V gene data show CDR1 as SGHKS and CDR2 as YYEKEE (reference sequence). The CDR3 sequence is 16 residues long. V was cut by 3 bases and J by 0 bases, with 13 bases left in between. CDR3 loop: CASSSNPGGSNQPQHF. The CDR3 DNA reads as TGTGCCAGCAGCTCAAACCCGGGAGGTAGCAATCAGCCCCAGCATTTT.

This clone was found once. The rearrangement links TRBV30 to TRBJ1-6; TRBD1 matches 8 bases. V lost 2 bases and J lost 7; bases outside the gene matches: 4. The CDR3 contains 14 residues. Germline CDR1 reads GTSNPN; CDR2 reads SVGIG (reference sequence). CDR3 bases: TGTGCCTGGAGTAGCGGGACAGGCAATTCACCCCTCCACTTT. It yields the protein CAWSSGTGNSPLHF.

DNA for the CDR3: TGTGCCAGCAGCCAGGCCAACAGGGGATCTGGGGCCAACGTCCTGACTTTC. Its protein is CASSQANRGSGANVLTF. The chain employs TRBV4-2 and TRBJ2-6; TRBD1 agrees at 7 bases. This CDR3 is 17 amino acids long. The ends lost 3 bases at V and 1 base at J; junction bases unmatched: 6. CDR1 is LGHNA and CDR2 is YNFKEQ in the germline V gene.

V usage is TRBV11-2 and J usage is TRBJ2-7; D remains ambiguous. The germline V and J ends were trimmed by 3 bases and 2 bases, with 11 bases remaining between them. Germline V gene sequence: CDR1 SGHAT, CDR2 FQNNGV. This CDR3 is built from 14 residues. Here the CDR3 DNA reads TGTGCCAGCAGCTTCCGCCCCCCCGCCTACGAGCAGTACTTC. It specifies CASSFRPPAYEQYF.

The chain recombines TRBV30 with TRBJ1-1; 9 bases match TRBD1. Losses at the gene ends were 4 bases for V and 6 bases for J; bases not matched to a gene: 15. This CDR3 spans 16 amino acids. CDR1 GTSNPN and CDR2 SVGIG come from the germline V gene (reference sequence). The CDR3 nucleotides read TGTGCCTGGACCAAGACGGCGAAAAGACAGGGGGCTGAAGCTTTCTTT. This encodes CAWTKTAKRQGAEAFF.

The J gene is TRBJ2-5, the V gene TRBV2; 8 bases match TRBD2. The CDR3 has 15 amino acids. CDR1 is SNHLY and CDR2 is FYNNEI in the germline V gene. With 7 bases clipped from V and 1 base from J, the junction kept 8 bases outside the gene matches. CDR3 residues: CASIPGGSFQETQYF. CDR3 DNA sequence: TGTGCCAGCATTCCGGGAGGGTCCTTCCAAGAGACCCAGTACTTC.